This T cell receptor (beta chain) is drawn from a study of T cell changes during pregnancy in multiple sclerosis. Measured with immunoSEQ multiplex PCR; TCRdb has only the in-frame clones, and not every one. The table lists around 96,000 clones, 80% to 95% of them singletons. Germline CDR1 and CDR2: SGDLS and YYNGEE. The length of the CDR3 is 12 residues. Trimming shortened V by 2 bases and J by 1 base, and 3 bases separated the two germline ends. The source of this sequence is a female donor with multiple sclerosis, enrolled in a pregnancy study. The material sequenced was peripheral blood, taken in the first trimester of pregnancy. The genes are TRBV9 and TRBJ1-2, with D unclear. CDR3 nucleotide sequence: TGTGCCAGCAGCGTCCTTAACTATGGCTACACCTTC. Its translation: CASSVLNYGYTF.